This TCR beta chain was observed in a study of blood T cells in healthy people across ages. The study's findings and limits: Older age coincided with a roughly linear decline in TCR beta diversity per million T cells.

The germline V and J ends were trimmed by 3 bases and 10 bases, with 10 bases remaining between them. Germline V gives CDR1 LGHDT, CDR2 YNNKEL (reference sequence). There are 13 residues in the CDR3. As concerns this clonotype: Its specificity is unknown.

Each sample yielded at least 6 million isolated PBMCs. The second PCR ran roughly 7 to 11 cycles with a sample-barcoded 5' primer and J-beta primers. A single record per CDR3 protein comes from TCRdb applying MiXCR to the 5' RACE reads. The sample holds approximately 600,000 distinct CDR3 sequences, roughly 53% seen once. Sequencing was performed on blood. The chain employs TRBV3-1 and TRBJ1-6; D gene uncertain. The source of this sequence is a man between 60 and 70 years old in good health. DNA of the CDR3: TGTGCCAGCAGCCAGCCCGACGGGTCACCCCTCCACTTT. This translates into CASSQPDGSPLHF.